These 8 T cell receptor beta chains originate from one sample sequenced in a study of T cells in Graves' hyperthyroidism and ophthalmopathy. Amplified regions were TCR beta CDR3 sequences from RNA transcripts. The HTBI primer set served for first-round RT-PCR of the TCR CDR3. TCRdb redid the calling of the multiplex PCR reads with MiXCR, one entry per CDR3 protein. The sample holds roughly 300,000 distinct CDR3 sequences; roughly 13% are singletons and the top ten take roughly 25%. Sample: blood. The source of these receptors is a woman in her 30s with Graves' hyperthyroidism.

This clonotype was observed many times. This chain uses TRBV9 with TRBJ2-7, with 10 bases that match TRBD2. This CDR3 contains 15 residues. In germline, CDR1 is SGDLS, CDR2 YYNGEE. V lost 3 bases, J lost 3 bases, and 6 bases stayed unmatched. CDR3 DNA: TGTGCCAGCAGCGCCCAACTAGCGGGGAGCTACGAGCAGTACTTC. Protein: CASSAQLAGSYEQYF.

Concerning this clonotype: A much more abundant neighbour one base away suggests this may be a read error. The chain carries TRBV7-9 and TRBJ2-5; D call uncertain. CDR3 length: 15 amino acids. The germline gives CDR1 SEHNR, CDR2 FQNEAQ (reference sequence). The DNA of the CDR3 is TGTGCCAGCAGCCCCATCCGTGGGTACCAAGAGACCCAGCACTTC. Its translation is CASSPIRGYQETQHF.

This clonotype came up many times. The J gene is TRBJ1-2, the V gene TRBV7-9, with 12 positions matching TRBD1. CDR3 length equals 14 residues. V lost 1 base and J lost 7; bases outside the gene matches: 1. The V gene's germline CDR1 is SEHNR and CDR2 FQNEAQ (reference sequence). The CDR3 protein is CASSLEGQGAGYTF. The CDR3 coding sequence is TGTGCCAGCAGCTTAGAGGGACAGGGGGCTGGCTACACCTTC.

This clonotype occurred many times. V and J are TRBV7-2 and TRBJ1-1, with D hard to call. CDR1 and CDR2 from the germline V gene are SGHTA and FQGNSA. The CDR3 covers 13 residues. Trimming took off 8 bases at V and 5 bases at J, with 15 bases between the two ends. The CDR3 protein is CASLSQIQTEAFF. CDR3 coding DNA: TGTGCCAGCCTATCTCAGATACAAACTGAAGCTTTCTTT.

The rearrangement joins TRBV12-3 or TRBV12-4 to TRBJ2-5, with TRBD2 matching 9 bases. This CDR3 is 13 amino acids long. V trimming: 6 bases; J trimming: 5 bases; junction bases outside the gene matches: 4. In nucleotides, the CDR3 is TGTGCCAGCAGGATTAGCGGGAGTGAGACCCAGTACTTC. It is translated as CASRISGSETQYF.

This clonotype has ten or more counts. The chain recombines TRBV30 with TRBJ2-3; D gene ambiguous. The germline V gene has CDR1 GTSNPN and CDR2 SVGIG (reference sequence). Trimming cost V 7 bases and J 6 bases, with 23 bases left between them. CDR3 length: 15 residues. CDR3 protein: CAYRFISPPRDTQYF. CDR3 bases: TGTGCCTACCGCTTCATCTCCCCTCCCAGGGATACGCAGTATTTT.

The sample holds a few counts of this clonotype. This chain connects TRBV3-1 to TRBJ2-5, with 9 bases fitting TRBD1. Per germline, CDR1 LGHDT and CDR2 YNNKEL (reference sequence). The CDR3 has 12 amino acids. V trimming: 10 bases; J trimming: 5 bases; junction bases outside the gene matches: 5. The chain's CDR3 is CATQGAQETQYF. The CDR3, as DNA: TGTGCCACACAGGGGGCGCAGGAGACCCAGTACTTC.

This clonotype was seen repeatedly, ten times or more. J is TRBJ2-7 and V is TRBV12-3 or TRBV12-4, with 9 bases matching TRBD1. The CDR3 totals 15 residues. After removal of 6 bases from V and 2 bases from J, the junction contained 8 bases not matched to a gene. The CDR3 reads CASSSTGTGTYEQYF. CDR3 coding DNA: TGTGCCAGCAGCTCAACCGGGACAGGGACCTACGAGCAGTACTTC.